The clone carrying this TCR beta chain was seen more than once but under ten times. V gave up 6 bases and J gave up 7 bases; unmatched junction bases: 7. The CDR3 runs 15 residues. Germline CDR1 reads SNHLY; CDR2 reads FYNNEI. These data belong to a study of naive and memory T cell subsets. Both TRBC1 and TRBC2 were covered by a beta constant-region primer of two equimolar oligonucleotides. TCRdb re-analysed the UMI-ligation and nested PCR reads in MiXCR, keeping a single row per CDR3 protein. The repertoire holds 120,000 to 150,000 distinct CDR3 sequences, approximately 15% seen once, with about 0.14% in the top ten.

Sequenced: naive CD4+ T cells from blood. This TCR came from a human donor in good health. The V call is TRBV2, the J call TRBJ2-1, with 12 bases fitting TRBD2. The CDR3 sequence is CASRRLAGASNEQFF. DNA for the CDR3: TGTGCCAGCAGGCGACTAGCGGGAGCAAGTAATGAGCAGTTCTTC.